Below are 10 T cell receptor beta chains sequenced from a single sample in a study of blood T cell repertoires in COVID-19. Clones were sequenced by immunoSEQ multiplex PCR, and TCRdb holds only the in-frame ones, with some missing. The top ten hold 2% to 3% of the sample, which has hundreds of thousands of clones, about 83% seen once. The sample consisted of peripheral blood. The source of these receptors is a woman in her forties with active or convalescent COVID-19.

This rearrangement joins TRBV19 to TRBJ2-7; 8 positions match TRBD2. Unmatched junction bases numbered 8, after V lost 5 bases and J lost 2 bases. The CDR3 has 15 amino acids. Looked up from germline, CDR1 is LNHDA and CDR2 is SQIVND (reference sequence). CDR3 protein: CASSPPASGPYEQYF. The CDR3 nucleotides read TGTGCCAGTAGTCCACCTGCTAGCGGGCCCTACGAGCAGTACTTC.

The chain employs TRBV16 and TRBJ2-1, with TRBD1 identical over 9 bases. Germline CDR1 KGHSY, CDR2 FQNENV. The J segment lost 0 bases and the V segment lost 4 bases, leaving 7 bases of the junction unmatched. The CDR3 has 17 residues. CDR3 sequence reads: CASSLTGTGSSYNEQFF. CDR3 in DNA: TGTGCCAGCAGCCTCACCGGGACAGGGAGCTCCTACAATGAGCAGTTCTTC.

This chain joins TRBV5-4 and TRBJ1-2; 7 positions match TRBD1. Trimming removed 4 bases from V and 8 bases from J; junction bases left unmatched: 11. In germline, CDR1 is SGHNT, CDR2 YYREEE (reference sequence). The CDR3 is 14 residues long. The DNA of the CDR3 is TGTGCCAGCAGCCCCCAGGCTTCCAGGGGGGGCTACACCTTC. This codes for CASSPQASRGGYTF. The full variable domain, in which reference TRBV5-4 and TRBJ1-2 provide the parts outside the CDR3, is ETGVTQSPTHLIKTRGQQVTLRCSSQSGHNTVSWYQQALGQGPQFIFQYYREEENGRGNFPPRFSGLQFPNYSSELNVNALELDDSALYLCASSPQASRGGYTFGSGTRLTVV.

The V gene is TRBV18, the J gene TRBJ1-3; D gene unclear. CDR3 length: 17 residues. Germline CDR1 is KGHSH and CDR2 is LQKENI. V lost 0 bases, J lost 0 bases, and 12 bases lay in between. The CDR3 nucleotides read TGTGCCAGCTCACCACCGTCGGGTGTCGCCTCTGGAAACACCATATATTTT. Its protein product is CASSPPSGVASGNTIYF.

In the case of this clone: Other DNA variants within this sample encode the same CDR3. V usage is TRBV4-3 and J usage is TRBJ1-1, with a weak D call TRBD1 (6 bases). This CDR3 comprises 14 residues. The germline gives CDR1 LGHNA, CDR2 YSLEER. V was shortened by 1 base and J by 4 bases, with 10 bases between the two germline ends. In DNA, the CDR3 is TGCGCCAGCAGCCAAGTACAGGGTGGCACTGAAGCTTTCTTT. Residues: CASSQVQGGTEAFF.

In its sample, this clone was seen a few times. This chain connects TRBV10-1 to TRBJ2-7; no clear D. The V end lost 3 bases, the J end lost 3 bases, and 9 bases lay between the germline ends. The V gene's germline CDR1 is WNHNN and CDR2 SYGVQD (reference sequence). CDR3 length: 13 residues. CDR3 in amino acids: CASSDQQNYEQYF. The CDR3 nucleotides are TGCGCCAGCAGTGATCAACAAAACTACGAGCAGTACTTC.

This chain's CDR3 is CASKVQGGNEQFF. CDR3 coding DNA: TGTGCCAGTAAAGTACAGGGGGGCAATGAGCAGTTCTTC. The chain employs TRBV2 and TRBJ2-1; 8 bases line up with TRBD1. The CDR3 runs to 13 residues. The germline V gene encodes CDR1 SNHLY and CDR2 FYNNEI. The trim removed 9 bases at V and 6 bases at J, leaving 7 bases unmatched. The complete variable domain, with remaining parts taken from reference TRBV2 and TRBJ2-1, reads EPEVTQTPSHQVTQMGQEVILRCVPISNHLYFYWYRQILGQKVEFLVSFYNNEISEKSEIFDDQFSVERPDGSNFTLKIRSTKLEDSAMYFCASKVQGGNEQFFGPGTRLTVL.

This chain uses TRBV29-1 with TRBJ1-1; TRBD1 might be the D (6 bases). The CDR3 consists of 13 residues. Trimming stripped 7 bases from V and 0 bases from J, with 12 bases between. Germline assignment: CDR1 SQVTM and CDR2 ANQGSEA. CDR3 DNA sequence: TGCAGCGCCAAGGACAGCATGAACACTGAAGCTTTCTTT. Its translation is CSAKDSMNTEAFF. Drawing the rest from reference TRBV29-1 and TRBJ1-1, the complete variable domain is SAVISQKPSRDICQRGTSLTIQCQVDSQVTMMFWYRQQPGQSLTLIATANQGSEATYESGFVIDKFPISRPNLTFSTLTVSNMSPEDSSIYLCSAKDSMNTEAFFGQGTRLTVV.

The chain employs TRBV6-1 and TRBJ1-3; TRBD1 matches at 7 bases. Germline V lookup: CDR1 MNHNS, CDR2 SASEGT. V dropped 1 base and J dropped 0; count of bases not matched to a gene: 3. This CDR3 has 16 residues. CDR3 bases: TGTGCCAGCAGTGAAGGCCCAGGGGGCTCTGGAAACACCATATATTTT. Residues: CASSEGPGGSGNTIYF.

The chain joins TRBV19 to TRBJ1-1, with D unresolved. The V and J ends lost 4 bases and 1 base respectively, with 7 bases between them. This CDR3 region has 13 residues. The germline V gene has CDR1 LNHDA and CDR2 SQIVND (reference sequence). DNA of the CDR3: TGTGCCAGTAGTAGTGAGGCGAACACTGAAGCTTTCTTT. Protein: CASSSEANTEAFF.